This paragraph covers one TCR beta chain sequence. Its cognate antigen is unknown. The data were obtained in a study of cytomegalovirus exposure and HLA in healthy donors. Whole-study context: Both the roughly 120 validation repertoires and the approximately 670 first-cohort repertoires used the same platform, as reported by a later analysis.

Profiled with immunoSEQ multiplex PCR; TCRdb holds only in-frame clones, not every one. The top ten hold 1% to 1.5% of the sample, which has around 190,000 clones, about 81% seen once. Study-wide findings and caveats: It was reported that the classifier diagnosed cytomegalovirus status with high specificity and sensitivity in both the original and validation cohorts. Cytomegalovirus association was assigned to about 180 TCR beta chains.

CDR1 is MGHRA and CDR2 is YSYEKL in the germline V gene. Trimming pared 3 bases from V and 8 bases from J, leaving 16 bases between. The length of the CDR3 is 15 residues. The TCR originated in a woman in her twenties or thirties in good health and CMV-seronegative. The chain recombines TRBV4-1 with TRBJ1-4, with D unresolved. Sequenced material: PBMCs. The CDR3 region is CASSHPGLPREKLFF. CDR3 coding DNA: TGCGCCAGCAGCCACCCTGGCCTACCGAGGGAAAAACTGTTTTTT.